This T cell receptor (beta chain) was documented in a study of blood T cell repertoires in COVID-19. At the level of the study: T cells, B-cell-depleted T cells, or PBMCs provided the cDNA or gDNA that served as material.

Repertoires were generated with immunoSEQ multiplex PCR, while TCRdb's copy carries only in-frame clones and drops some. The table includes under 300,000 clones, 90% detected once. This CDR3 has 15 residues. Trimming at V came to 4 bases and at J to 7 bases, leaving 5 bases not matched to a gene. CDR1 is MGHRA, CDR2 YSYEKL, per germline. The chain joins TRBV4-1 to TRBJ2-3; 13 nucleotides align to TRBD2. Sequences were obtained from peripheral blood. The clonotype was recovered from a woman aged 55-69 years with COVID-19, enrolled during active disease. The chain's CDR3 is CASSRGLAGDYTQYF. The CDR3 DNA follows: TGCGCCAGCAGCCGAGGACTAGCGGGGGACTATACGCAGTATTTT.